This TCR beta chain originates from a study of blood T cell repertoires in COVID-19 (dated by TCRdb to the early 2020s). Notes on the research overall: Samples from collaborators originated in the United States, Italy and Spain and spanned both the acute and convalescent phases of COVID-19. The prospective study material was composed of cDNA or gDNA derived from T cells, B-cell-depleted T cells, or PBMCs. Subjects who had been exposed to COVID-19, were actively infected with it, or had recovered from it provided the deeply sampled blood TCRbeta repertoires that made up the dataset. The repertoires were released in a freely available public database meant as a resource for research on the immune response to SARS-CoV-2. Samples were obtained from the ongoing ImmuneRACE study (first 160 participants) and from 1,200 or so subjects provided by 6 global collaborators. A de-identified subject ID, COVID-19 status, age in years and sex were almost always included in the sample metadata. Where available, HLA class I and class II types were obtained from metadata supplied by the sample provider rather than from assay-based typing. Results the study describes overall, beyond this receptor: Clinical and demographic metadata were provided uncurated, with the amount varying by source and participant.

The immunoSEQ Assay, a bias-controlled multiplex PCR, was used to amplify TCRbeta CDR3 regions from genomic DNA. The paper's data handling went like this. Within the assay, amplification of reference gene primers was used to estimate how many nucleated cells each sample contained. To quantify the absolute abundance of each unique TCRbeta CDR3 rearrangement, sequence reads were collapsed and filtered. For each sample, productive Simpson clonality was calculated as the square root of Simpson's diversity index over productive rearrangements. This immuneACCESS table, as held by TCRdb, lists in-frame sequences with V and J called but not all clones. Of the missing ones, under half trace to an unresolved V gene in checked studies; the others have no known cause. Clone size and V and J calls were adopted from that table, with D and trimming inferred from the DNA. This sample holds about 210,000 clones; about 91% were observed only once. The ten largest make up under 5.5% of the sample.

Note on this clone: It has no known antigen specificity. No base quality values were provided; no much bigger clone lies one nucleotide off.

Including cysteine and phenylalanine, the CDR3 has 15 amino acids. Of all the DNA, just the CDR3 is kept, 45 bases in frame from base 1. The germline ends are 15 bases apart after V is trimmed by 1 base and J by 7 bases. From a lookup of the germline V gene, CDR1 and CDR2 are KGHDR and SFDVKD. Each collaborating institution followed its own protocols to collect whole blood in K2EDTA tubes. For TCRbeta analysis, collaborators shipped samples in one of three forms: frozen whole blood, isolated PBMCs, or DNA extracted from either of those sample types. The receptor was isolated from a woman in her thirties or forties with acute or convalescent COVID-19. Sequences were obtained from peripheral blood. The chain joins TRBV24-1 to TRBJ1-2; perhaps TRBD1 is the D gene, with 6 bases matching. The CDR3 has the sequence CATSDFGQGFGGYTF. The DNA sequence follows: TGTGCCACCAGTGATTTTGGCCAGGGGTTCGGTGGCTACACCTTC.